These 30 T cell receptor beta chains came from one sample sequenced in a study of molecular identifiers for immune sequencing clone quantification (dated by TCRdb to the late 2010s). The receptor library was made with PCR. Sequencing relied on a NextSeq 500. TCRdb reprocessing: public reads trimmed at Q25 with fastp, clones called with MiXCR, in-frame beta chains kept. For every CDR3 protein sequence, its rows merge into one entry that carries the most common genes and DNA. Within this sample are about 320,000 distinct CDR3 sequences, with about a quarter of them counted one time only. Together, the top ten hold 0.65% to 0.75% of the sample. Sequenced material: naive CD8+ T cells from blood, with Jurkat cell RNA spiked in. Taken with the paper, the label for cell subset or site translates to: FACS-sorted CD8+CD4-CCR7+CD45RA+ naive T cells. Every receptor here comes from a human donor in good health. Some libraries in this study had Jurkat cell RNA spiked in.

On this clonotype itself: An end of the junction does not agree with germline; a read error may underlie this. The chain recombines TRBV12-3 or TRBV12-4 with TRBJ2-2; 7 nucleotides agree with TRBD2. The CDR3 totals 18 residues. The CDR3 is CASSTQASGTNYAGGLFF. The CDR3 nucleotides are TGTGCCAGCAGTACGCAGGCCTCCGGGACTAATTACGCCGGGGGGCTGTTTTTT.

The chain is built from TRBV4-3 and TRBJ2-7, with D tentatively TRBD1 (6 bases). In germline, CDR1 is LGHNA, CDR2 YSLEER. The V end was cut by 1 base, the J end by 6 bases, with 13 bases between. The CDR3 is 14 amino acids. CDR3 sequence: CASSQAARGSEQYF. CDR3 sequence (DNA): TGCGCCAGCAGCCAAGCGGCCAGGGGAAGCGAGCAGTACTTC.

The chain is built from TRBV7-6 and TRBJ2-3; D may be TRBD1 or TRBD2 (6 bases each). The germline V and J ends were trimmed by 1 base and 3 bases, with 17 bases remaining between them. The CDR3 extends over 17 amino acids. Germline CDR1 SGHVS, CDR2 FNYEAQ. CDR3 amino acids: CASSLVGAGGNTDTQYF. The CDR3 DNA follows: TGTGCCAGCAGCTTAGTAGGTGCCGGGGGCAATACAGATACGCAGTATTTT.

A word on this clonotype: A much more abundant neighbour one base away suggests this may be a read error. V and J are TRBV27 and TRBJ2-7; 8 bases are a match to TRBD2. The CDR3 has 15 amino acids. Trimming removed 6 bases from V and 4 bases from J; junction bases left unmatched: 11. Germline V gene sequence: CDR1 MNHEY, CDR2 SMNVEV (reference sequence). The CDR3 coding sequence is TGTGCCAGCAGACCTAGCGGGTGTCTGTGGTACGAGCAGTACTTC. Its protein product is CASRPSGCLWYEQYF.

This clonotype has only a few counts. The V call is TRBV19, the J call TRBJ2-7; 7 bases align to TRBD1. CDR3 length: 16 amino acids. With 5 bases clipped from V and 6 bases from J, the junction kept 16 bases outside the gene matches. CDR1 is LNHDA, CDR2 SQIVND, per germline (reference sequence). The CDR3 DNA reads as TGTGCCAGTAGTTGGGGCGCGACAGGGCCCTTAACCGAGCAGTACTTC. Encoded protein: CASSWGATGPLTEQYF.

J is TRBJ2-3 and V is TRBV19, with 9 bases lining up with TRBD2. Per the germline V gene, CDR1 is LNHDA and CDR2 is SQIVND (reference sequence). The CDR3 has 17 amino acids. The V gene end was trimmed by 7 bases and the J gene end by 0 bases; junction bases not matched to a gene: 11. CDR3 sequence reads: CASNLAGSLSSTDTQYF. The DNA of the CDR3 is TGTGCCAGTAACCTAGCGGGGAGCCTATCTAGCACAGATACGCAGTATTTT.

In regard to this clonotype: The junction departs from germline at one end; a sequencing error may be responsible. This chain links TRBV4-3 with TRBJ2-5; TRBD1 aligns across 10 bases. In germline, CDR1 is LGHNA, CDR2 YSLEER. The CDR3 covers 15 residues. CDR3 sequence (DNA): TGCGCCAGCAGCCAAGAGGACAGGGGGGGAGAGAACCAGTACTTC. Translation gives CASSQEDRGGENQYF.

This chain joins TRBV4-3 and TRBJ1-1; D remains unclear. Germline V gives CDR1 LGHNA, CDR2 YSLEER. This CDR3 has 16 amino acids. V lost 1 base to trimming and J lost 2 bases, with 14 bases between them. The CDR3 coding sequence is TGCGCCAGCAGCCAAGGCCCATACAGTGTAAACACTGAAGCTTTCTTT. Its protein is CASSQGPYSVNTEAFF.

Comments on this clonotype: A much larger clone lies a single base off, so this may be a read error. V usage is TRBV28 and J usage is TRBJ2-7; a weak D match, TRBD1 (5 bases). Germline assignment: CDR1 MDHEN and CDR2 SYDVKM. The CDR3 length is 17 residues. CDR3 sequence reads: CASGLSPVGATDYEQYF. Written as DNA, the CDR3 is TGTGCCAGCGGTTTAAGCCCGGTAGGGGCGACGGACTACGAGCAGTACTTC.

This clonotype was seen ten or more times. J is TRBJ2-2 and V is TRBV5-4; D is uncertain. Germline loops: CDR1 SGHNT, CDR2 YYREEE (reference sequence). Trimming cost V 0 bases and J 5 bases, with 8 bases left between them. The CDR3 loop spans 14 amino acids. CDR3 residues: CASSLDGMTGELFF. Here the CDR3 DNA reads TGTGCCAGCAGCTTGGATGGAATGACCGGGGAGCTGTTTTTT.

Details on this clonotype: Just one base apart from a much larger clone, this may be a read error. This chain connects TRBV6-5 to TRBJ2-5; D gene ambiguous. Germline CDR1 is MNHEY and CDR2 is SVGAGI. The CDR3 length is 15 residues. The germline V and J ends were trimmed by 4 bases and 2 bases, with 14 bases remaining between them. The CDR3 bases are TGTGCCAGCAGTTCCGACTCTGGCGGACAAGAGACCCAGTACTTC. The encoded protein is CASSSDSGGQETQYF.

This clonotype occurred many times. This chain joins TRBV4-3 and TRBJ1-1; D is perhaps TRBD1 (6 bases). V was trimmed by 4 bases and J by 5 bases, leaving 14 bases between them. The CDR3 spans 14 residues. The germline gives CDR1 LGHNA, CDR2 YSLEER. This chain's CDR3 is CASSRDISGTEAFF. CDR3 nucleotides: TGCGCCAGCAGCCGGGACATCTCAGGAACTGAAGCTTTCTTT.

This clonotype appeared many times. The CDR3 is CASRGYTGELFF. CDR3 nucleotide sequence: TGTGCCAGCAGGGGTTACACCGGGGAGCTGTTTTTT. This rearrangement joins TRBV12-3 or TRBV12-4 to TRBJ2-2; D is uncertain. Trimming pared 6 bases from V and 3 bases from J, leaving 5 bases between. The CDR3 is made up of 12 amino acids.

This clonotype was recorded at least ten times. The chain couples TRBV7-9 to TRBJ2-3, with a possible D match to TRBD1 (6 bases). Germline V gives CDR1 SEHNR, CDR2 FQNEAQ (reference sequence). The CDR3 contains 13 residues. Trimming took 7 bases from V and 1 from J, leaving 9 bases between them. DNA for the CDR3: TGTGCCAGCACGGACAGAGGCACAGATACGCAGTATTTT. This translates into CASTDRGTDTQYF.

There are a few counts of this clonotype. This chain uses TRBV4-2 with TRBJ2-7; 13 bases map to TRBD2. The CDR3 spans 16 residues. V gave up 6 bases and J gave up 6 bases; unmatched junction bases: 11. Germline values: CDR1 LGHNA, CDR2 YNFKEQ. In nucleotides, the CDR3 is TGTGCCAGCAGGCGAACCGGGACTAGCGGGATTGGCGAGCAGTACTTC. It translates to CASRRTGTSGIGEQYF.

This rearrangement joins TRBV2 to TRBJ2-1; D may match TRBD1 or TRBD2 (5 bases each). CDR1 is SNHLY, CDR2 FYNNEI, per germline. The V end lost 4 bases, the J end lost 12 bases, and 10 bases lay between the germline ends. There are 11 residues in the CDR3. The CDR3 nucleotides read TGTGCCAGCAGTGGGGGGAAGGGGCAGTTCTTC. The encoded protein is CASSGGKGQFF. The variable domain in full, with the rest retrieved from reference TRBV2 and TRBJ2-1, is EPEVTQTPSHQVTQMGQEVILRCVPISNHLYFYWYRQILGQKVEFLVSFYNNEISEKSEIFDDQFSVERPDGSNFTLKIRSTKLEDSAMYFCASSGGKGQFFGPGTRLTVL.

As for this clonotype: A much larger clone is a single base away; this may be a read error. Here the CDR3 reads CASSWGITGVGQFF. The CDR3 DNA follows: TGTGCCAGCAGTTGGGGGATAACGGGGGTCGGGCAGTTCTTC. The V call is TRBV27, the J call TRBJ2-1, with D maybe TRBD2 (6 bases). The CDR3 contains 14 residues. Germline CDR1 reads MNHEY; CDR2 reads SMNVEV (reference sequence). V lost 4 bases, J lost 12 bases, and 19 bases lay in between.

This clonotype has a count of ten or more. The CDR3 end shows no conserved phenylalanine or tryptophan, and so a read error is likely. The limits of the CDR3 on the DNA are not certain, so only TCRdb's listed CDR3 is given. The rearrangement joins TRBV4-1 to TRBJ1-2; the table's D gene call, TRBD1, was not cross checked with the DNA. CDR1 and CDR2 (germline): MGHRA, YSYEKL. Termini included, the CDR3 measures 12 amino acids. The CDR3 loop is CASSQGAGVLTI.

In this sample, this clonotype turned up a few times. The chain employs TRBV27 and TRBJ2-7; 13 nucleotides match TRBD2. In germline, CDR1 is MNHEY, CDR2 SMNVEV (reference sequence). The CDR3 covers 15 residues. J lost 2 bases, V lost 3 bases, and 1 base had no gene match. This chain's CDR3 is CASSFTSGRAYEQYF. The CDR3 DNA is TGTGCCAGCAGTTTCACTAGCGGGAGGGCCTACGAGCAGTACTTC.

In the case of this clonotype: A read error may produce the germline difference seen at one junction end. This chain joins TRBV4-2 and TRBJ2-3; tentative D call: TRBD1 (5 bases). Germline V lookup: CDR1 LGHNA, CDR2 YNFKEQ. This CDR3 contains 14 residues. The DNA of the CDR3 is TGTGCCAACAGCCAAGACAGCCTCACAGATACGCAGTATTTT. It encodes CANSQDSLTDTQYF.

The chain links TRBV5-6 to TRBJ2-1; no firm D call. Germline V CDR1 and CDR2: SGHDT, YYEEEE. CDR3 length: 15 residues. V lost 3 bases and J 6 bases, leaving 16 bases between the germline ends. The CDR3 region has the DNA TGTGCCAGCAGCTCCGAAGGGATGCCCGGCAATGAGCAGTTCTTC. This codes for CASSSEGMPGNEQFF.

In regard to this clonotype: It may be a read error: a sequence one base away is much more abundant. V usage is TRBV20-1 and J usage is TRBJ2-3; 7 nucleotides match TRBD2. The germline gives CDR1 DFQATT, CDR2 SNEGSKA (reference sequence). The CDR3 extends over 15 amino acids. The DNA for the CDR3 is TGCAGTGCTAGTTCTCTAGCGGATAGCATAGATACGCAGTATTTT. Protein: CSASSLADSIDTQYF.

Comment on this clonotype: Sequence at one end of the junction differs from germline and may be a read error. The V and J genes are TRBV27 and TRBJ2-7, with D uncertain. The CDR3 spans 13 residues. The V gene's germline CDR1 is MNHEY and CDR2 SMNVEV (reference sequence). Written as DNA, the CDR3 is TGTGCCAGCAGTTCGGAGCAGTCCTACGGGCAGTACTTC. This translates into CASSSEQSYGQYF.

Notes on this clonotype: The junction departs from germline at one end; a sequencing error may be responsible. CDR3 region: CASGGQEMNIEAFF. The CDR3 DNA reads TGTGCCAGTGGGGGACAGGAGATGAACATTGAAGCTTTCTTT. The chain is built from TRBV13 and TRBJ1-1; 8 bases are a match to TRBD1. Germline CDR1 is PRHDT and CDR2 is FYEKMQ (reference sequence). The CDR3 has 14 residues.

Concerning this clonotype itself: Given a much more abundant clone one base away, this may be a read error. The CDR3 region is CASSFGGTNEKLSF. In nucleotides, the CDR3 is TGCGCCAGCAGCTTCGGCGGGACAAATGAAAAACTGTCTTTT. The chain has TRBV5-1 and TRBJ1-4; tentatively, D is TRBD1 (6 bases). The CDR3 is made up of 14 amino acids. CDR1 SGHRS and CDR2 YFSETQ come from the germline V gene.

This clonotype is judged medium-sized. V gene TRBV7-9 combines with J gene TRBJ2-7, with D perhaps matching TRBD2 (6 bases). The germline gives CDR1 SEHNR, CDR2 FQNEAQ (reference sequence). Trimming took 5 bases from V and 4 from J, leaving 9 bases between them. This CDR3 contains 12 residues. Here the CDR3 DNA reads TGTGCCAGCAGCCCCGGGGGTTACGAGCAGTACTTC. It codes for CASSPGGYEQYF. The full variable domain, completed using reference TRBV7-9 and TRBJ2-7, is DTGVSQNPRHKITKRGQNVTFRCDPISEHNRLYWYRQTLGQGPEFLTYFQNEAQLEKSRLLSDRFSAERPKGSFSTLEIQRTEQGDSAMYLCASSPGGYEQYFGPGTRLTVT.

This clonotype occurred many times. This chain joins TRBV7-2 and TRBJ1-1; tentative D call: TRBD1 (6 bases). The V end was cut by 4 bases, the J end by 8 bases, with 17 bases between. Germline V gives CDR1 SGHTA, CDR2 FQGNSA. The CDR3 spans 14 residues. The CDR3 coding sequence is TGTGCCAGCAGCTCTTTCCTGGGACACCGCGAAGCTTTCTTT. Translation: CASSSFLGHREAFF.

A single count supports this clonotype. A much larger clone differs from this one at a single base, so this may be a read error. The chain links TRBV6-5 to TRBJ2-1; a weak D match, TRBD2 (5 bases). This CDR3 spans 15 amino acids. Germline-derived CDR1 and CDR2 are MNHEY and SVGAGI. The germline V and J ends were trimmed by 6 bases and 3 bases, with 15 bases remaining between them. This CDR3 reads CASSISPSNYNEQFF. The CDR3 nucleotides are TGTGCCAGCAGCATCTCCCCTAGCAACTACAATGAGCAGTTCTTC.

This clonotype occurred many times. This chain joins TRBV7-9 and TRBJ2-3; TRBD2 agrees at 8 bases. The CDR3 consists of 17 residues. Losses at the gene ends were 5 bases for V and 0 bases for J; bases not matched to a gene: 10. CDR1 SEHNR and CDR2 FQNEAQ come from the germline V gene (reference sequence). CDR3 coding DNA: TGTGCCAGCAGCCCCGTTGGACTAGCCCCTAGCACAGATACGCAGTATTTT. Translated, it gives CASSPVGLAPSTDTQYF.

This clonotype was seen more than once but under ten times. The V gene is TRBV6-2 or TRBV6-3, the J gene TRBJ1-1, with no clear D. Trimming removed 5 bases at V and 0 bases at J, with 16 bases between. The germline gives CDR1 MNHEY, CDR2 SVGEGT. The CDR3 extends over 16 amino acids. The CDR3 DNA reads as TGTGCCAGCAGTCTCCCTCAGGTTACCATGAACACTGAAGCTTTCTTT. Its translation: CASSLPQVTMNTEAFF.